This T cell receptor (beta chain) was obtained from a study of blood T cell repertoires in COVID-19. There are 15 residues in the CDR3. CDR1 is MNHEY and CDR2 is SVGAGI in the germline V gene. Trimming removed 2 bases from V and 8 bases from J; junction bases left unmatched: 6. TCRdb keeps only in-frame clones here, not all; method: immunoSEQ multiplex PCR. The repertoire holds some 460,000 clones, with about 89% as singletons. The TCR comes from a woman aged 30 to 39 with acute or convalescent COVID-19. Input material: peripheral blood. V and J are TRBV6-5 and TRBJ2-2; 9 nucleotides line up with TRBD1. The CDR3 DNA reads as TGTGCCAGCAGTTACGACAGGGGGGATAGTGGGGAGCTGTTTTTT. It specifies CASSYDRGDSGELFF.